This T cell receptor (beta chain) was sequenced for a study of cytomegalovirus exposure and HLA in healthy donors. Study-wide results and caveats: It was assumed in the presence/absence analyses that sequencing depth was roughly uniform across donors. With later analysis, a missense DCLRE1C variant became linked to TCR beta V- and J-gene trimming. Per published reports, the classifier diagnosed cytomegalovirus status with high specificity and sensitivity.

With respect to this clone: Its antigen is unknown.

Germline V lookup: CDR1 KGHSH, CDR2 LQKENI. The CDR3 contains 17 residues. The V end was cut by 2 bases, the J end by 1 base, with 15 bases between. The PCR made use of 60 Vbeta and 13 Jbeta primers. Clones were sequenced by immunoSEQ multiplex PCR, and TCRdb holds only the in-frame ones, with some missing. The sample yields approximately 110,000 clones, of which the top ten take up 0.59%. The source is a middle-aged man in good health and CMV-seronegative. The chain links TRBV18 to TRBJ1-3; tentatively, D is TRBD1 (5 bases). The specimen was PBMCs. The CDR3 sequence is CASSPSAGMASGNTIYF. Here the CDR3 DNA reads TGTGCCAGCTCACCATCGGCAGGGATGGCATCTGGAAACACCATATATTTT.